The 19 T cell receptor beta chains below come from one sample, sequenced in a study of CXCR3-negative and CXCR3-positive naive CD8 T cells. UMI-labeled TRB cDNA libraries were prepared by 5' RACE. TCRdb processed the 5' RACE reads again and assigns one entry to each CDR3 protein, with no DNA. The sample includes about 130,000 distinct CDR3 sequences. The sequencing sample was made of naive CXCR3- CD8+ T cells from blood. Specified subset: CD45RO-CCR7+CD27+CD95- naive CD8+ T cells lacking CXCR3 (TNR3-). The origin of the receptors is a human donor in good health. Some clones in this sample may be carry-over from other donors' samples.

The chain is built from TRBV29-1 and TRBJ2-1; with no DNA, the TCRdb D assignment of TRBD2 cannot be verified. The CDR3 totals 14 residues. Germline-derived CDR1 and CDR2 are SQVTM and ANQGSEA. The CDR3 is CSVVLSGRAAEQFF.

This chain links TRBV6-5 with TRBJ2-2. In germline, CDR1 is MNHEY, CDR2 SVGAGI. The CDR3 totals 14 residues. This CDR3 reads CASSYSQFEVGLFF.

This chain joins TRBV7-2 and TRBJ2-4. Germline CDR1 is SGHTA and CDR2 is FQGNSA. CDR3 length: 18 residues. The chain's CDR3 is CASSLAGQLNLAKNIQYF.

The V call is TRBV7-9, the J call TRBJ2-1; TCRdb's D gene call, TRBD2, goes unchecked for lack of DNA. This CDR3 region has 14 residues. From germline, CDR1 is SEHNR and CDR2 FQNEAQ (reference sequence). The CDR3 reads CASSSTSGRDEQFF.

The CDR3 sequence: CATSRDRGGRTEAFF. The chain has TRBV15 and TRBJ1-1; the TCRdb D gene call, TRBD1, has no DNA to confirm it. CDR3 length: 15 residues. CDR1 is LNHNV and CDR2 is YYDKDF in the germline V gene (reference sequence).

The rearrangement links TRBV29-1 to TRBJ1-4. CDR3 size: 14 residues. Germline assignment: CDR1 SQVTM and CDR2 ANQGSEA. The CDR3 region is CSVLVPSTNEKLFF.

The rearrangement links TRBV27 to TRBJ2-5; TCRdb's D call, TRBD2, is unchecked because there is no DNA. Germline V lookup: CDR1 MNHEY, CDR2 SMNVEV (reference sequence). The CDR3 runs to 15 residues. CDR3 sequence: CASSLGLADQETQYF.

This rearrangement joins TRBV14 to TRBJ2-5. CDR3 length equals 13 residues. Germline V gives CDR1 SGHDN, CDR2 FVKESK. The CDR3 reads CASSQAIQETQYF.

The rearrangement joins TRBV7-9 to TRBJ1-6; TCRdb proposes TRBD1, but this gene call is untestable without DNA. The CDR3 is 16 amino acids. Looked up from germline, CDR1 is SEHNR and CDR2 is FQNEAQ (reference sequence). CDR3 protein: CASHDWGDRNNSPLHF.

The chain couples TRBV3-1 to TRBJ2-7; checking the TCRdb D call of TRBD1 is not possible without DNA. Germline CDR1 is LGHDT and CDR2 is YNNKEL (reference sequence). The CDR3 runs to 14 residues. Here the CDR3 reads CASSQEWGPYEQYF.

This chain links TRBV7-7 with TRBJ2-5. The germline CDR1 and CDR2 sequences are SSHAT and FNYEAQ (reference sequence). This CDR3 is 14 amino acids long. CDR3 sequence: CASSIGPYQETQYF.

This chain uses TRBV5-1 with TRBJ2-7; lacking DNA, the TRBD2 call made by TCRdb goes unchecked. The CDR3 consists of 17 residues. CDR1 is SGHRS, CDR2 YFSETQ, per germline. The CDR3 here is CASSLEVGGELTYEQYF.

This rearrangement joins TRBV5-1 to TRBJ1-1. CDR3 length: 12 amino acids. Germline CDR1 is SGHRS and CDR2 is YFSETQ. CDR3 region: CASSLEGTEAFF.

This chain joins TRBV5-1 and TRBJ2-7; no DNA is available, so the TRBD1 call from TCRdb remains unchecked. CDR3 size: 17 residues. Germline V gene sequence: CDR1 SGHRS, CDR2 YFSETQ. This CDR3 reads CASSLWTASSVLYEQYF.

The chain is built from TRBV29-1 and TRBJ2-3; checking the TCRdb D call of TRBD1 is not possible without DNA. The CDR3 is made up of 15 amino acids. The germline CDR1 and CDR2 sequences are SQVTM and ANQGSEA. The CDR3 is CSVLRGLASTDTQYF.

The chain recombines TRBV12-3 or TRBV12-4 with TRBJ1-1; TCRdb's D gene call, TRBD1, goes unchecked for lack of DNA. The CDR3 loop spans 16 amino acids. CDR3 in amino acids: CASSPPREPLNTEAFF.

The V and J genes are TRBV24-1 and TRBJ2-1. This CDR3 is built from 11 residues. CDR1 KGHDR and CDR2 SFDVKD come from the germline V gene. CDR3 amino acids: CATSDNDETFF.

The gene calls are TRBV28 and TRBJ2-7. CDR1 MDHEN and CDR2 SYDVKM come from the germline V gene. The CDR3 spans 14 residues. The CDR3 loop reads CAKCHGRSSYEQYF.

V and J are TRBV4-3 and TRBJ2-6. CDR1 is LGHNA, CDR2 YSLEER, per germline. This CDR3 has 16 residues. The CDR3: CASSQEGFSGANVLTF.